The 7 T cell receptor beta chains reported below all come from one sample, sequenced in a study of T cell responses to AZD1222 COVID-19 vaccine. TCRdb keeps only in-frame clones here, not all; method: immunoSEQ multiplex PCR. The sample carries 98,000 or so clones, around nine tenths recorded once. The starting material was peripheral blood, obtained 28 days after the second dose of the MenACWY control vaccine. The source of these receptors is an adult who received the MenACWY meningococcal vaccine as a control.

CDR3 sequence: CASSPSSGQALDYGYTF. The CDR3, as DNA: TGTGCCAGCAGCCCCAGCTCGGGACAGGCCCTCGACTATGGCTACACCTTC. The chain carries TRBV7-2 and TRBJ1-2; TRBD1 matches 8 bases. This CDR3 has 17 amino acids. J lost 3 bases, V lost 5 bases, and 14 bases had no gene match. Germline V lookup: CDR1 SGHTA, CDR2 FQGNSA.

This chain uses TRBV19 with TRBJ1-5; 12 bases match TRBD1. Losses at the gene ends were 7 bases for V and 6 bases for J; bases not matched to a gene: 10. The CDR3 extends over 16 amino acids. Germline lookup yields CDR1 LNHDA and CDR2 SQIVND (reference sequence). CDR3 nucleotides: TGTGCCAGTATGGGACAGGGGGCGCGAAAAACTCAGCCCCAGCATTTT. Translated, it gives CASMGQGARKTQPQHF.

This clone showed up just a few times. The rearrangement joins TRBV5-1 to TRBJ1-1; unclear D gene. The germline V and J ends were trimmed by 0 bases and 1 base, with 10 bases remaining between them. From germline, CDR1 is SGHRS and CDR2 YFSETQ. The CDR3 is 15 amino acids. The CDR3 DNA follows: TGCGCCAGCAGCTTGGACCCCCCGGGGAACACTGAAGCTTTCTTT. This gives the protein CASSLDPPGNTEAFF.

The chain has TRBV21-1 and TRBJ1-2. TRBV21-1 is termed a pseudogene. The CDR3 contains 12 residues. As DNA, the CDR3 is TGTGCCAGCAGCCCCGAATCCTATGGCTACACCTTC. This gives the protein CASSPESYGYTF.

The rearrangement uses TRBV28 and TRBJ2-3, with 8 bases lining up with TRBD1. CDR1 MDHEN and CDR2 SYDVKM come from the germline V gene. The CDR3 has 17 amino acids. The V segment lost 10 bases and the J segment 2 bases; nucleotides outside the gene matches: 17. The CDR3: CATQGAPYGELTDTQYF. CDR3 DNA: TGTGCCACTCAGGGGGCCCCTTACGGGGAACTCACAGATACGCAGTATTTT. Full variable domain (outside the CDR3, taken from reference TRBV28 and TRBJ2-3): DVKVTQSSRYLVKRTGEKVFLECVQDMDHENMFWYRQDPGLGLRLIYFSYDVKMKEKGDIPEGYSVSREKKERFSLILESASTNQTSMYLCATQGAPYGELTDTQYFGPGTRLTVL.

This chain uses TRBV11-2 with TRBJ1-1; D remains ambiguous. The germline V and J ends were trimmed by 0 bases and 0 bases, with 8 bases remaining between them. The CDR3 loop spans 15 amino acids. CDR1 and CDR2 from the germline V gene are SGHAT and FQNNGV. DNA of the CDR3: TGTGCCAGCAGCTTAGATGGCAGCATGAACACTGAAGCTTTCTTT. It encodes CASSLDGSMNTEAFF.

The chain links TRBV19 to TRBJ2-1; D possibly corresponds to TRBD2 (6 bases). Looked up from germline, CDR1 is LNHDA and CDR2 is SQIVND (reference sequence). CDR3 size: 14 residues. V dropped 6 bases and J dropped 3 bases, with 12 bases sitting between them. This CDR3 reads CASRNGGGYNEQFF. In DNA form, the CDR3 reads TGTGCCAGTAGGAACGGGGGTGGCTACAATGAGCAGTTCTTC.